What follows are 4 T cell receptor beta chains derived from one specimen sequenced in a study of shared clonotypes between healthy human individuals. The method was immunoSEQ multiplex PCR; TCRdb's version includes in-frame clones alone and lacks a portion of them. The sample lists 500,000 to 650,000 clones, roughly 79% occurring once. Sequencing input: PBMCs. All receptors derive from a woman aged 40 to 55 in good health. Some clones in this sample may be carry-over from other donors' samples.

CDR3 sequence: CASSLSAPGQGRADTQYF. CDR3 DNA sequence: TGTGCCAGCTCATTATCGGCTCCGGGACAGGGGAGGGCAGATACGCAGTATTTT. The chain is built from TRBV18 and TRBJ2-3; 10 positions agree with TRBD1. Germline CDR1 and CDR2: KGHSH and LQKENI. The CDR3 covers 18 residues. Trimming cost V 5 bases and J 4 bases; bases outside gene matches: 15.

This chain links TRBV6-5 with TRBJ1-1; 9 bases match TRBD1. The germline CDR1 and CDR2 sequences are MNHEY and SVGAGI. The CDR3 totals 14 residues. The V and J ends lost 6 bases and 3 bases, in that order; junction bases with no gene match: 5. The DNA for the CDR3 is TGTGCCAGCAGATCTCGGACAGGGGACACTGAAGCTTTCTTT. It translates to CASRSRTGDTEAFF.

As DNA, the CDR3 is TGTGCCAGCAGCCCGCGGGACAGCTTTCCATACAATGAGCAGTTCTTC. This codes for CASSPRDSFPYNEQFF. The genes are TRBV7-9 and TRBJ2-1; a possible D gene is TRBD1 (7 bases). V was cut by 5 bases and J by 4 bases, with 18 bases left in between. CDR1 and CDR2 (germline): SEHNR, FQNEAQ (reference sequence). The CDR3 has 16 residues.

The chain links TRBV5-8 to TRBJ1-5; no firm D call. Trimming removed 1 base at V and 0 bases at J, with 8 bases between. The CDR3 runs to 15 residues. CDR1 and CDR2 from the germline V gene are SGHTS and YDEGEE. The CDR3 nucleotides are TGTGCCAGCAGCTTGATGGGGATTAGCAATCAGCCCCAGCATTTT. It translates to CASSLMGISNQPQHF.